This TCR beta chain is drawn from a study of identical twins. TCRdb called the 5' RACE reads again in MiXCR, with one record for every CDR3 protein. Counted here are some 560,000 distinct CDR3 sequences, nearly 10% occurring once; the ten biggest clones make up roughly 3.2%. This clonotype was found many times. Its cognate antigen is unknown. J was trimmed by 0 bases and V by 7 bases; bases with no gene match: 15. The CDR3 loop spans 17 amino acids. In germline, CDR1 is SQVTM, CDR2 ANQGSEA. Study-level points and caveats: Not following the same donors, the study drew its conclusions from cross-sectional statistical analysis.

These records were also assigned to another study, of yellow fever vaccine responses in identical twins.

The chain joins TRBV29-1 to TRBJ2-3; 8 positions agree with TRBD1. The sequencing sample was made of PBMCs. This clonotype was obtained from a woman aged 18-29 years in good health. DNA for the CDR3: TGCAGCGCTGTCCGGGACAGGTTTATTTCTAGCACAGATACGCAGTATTTT. Encoded protein: CSAVRDRFISSTDTQYF.